Below, 7 T cell receptor beta chains from the same sample are listed, as sequenced in a study of cytomegalovirus exposure and HLA in healthy donors. Primers for the PCR totalled 60 Vbeta and 13 Jbeta. Some clones are missing from TCRdb's copy, which holds only in-frame ones; the method was immunoSEQ multiplex PCR. The sample holds approximately 190,000 clones; around 80% are singletons and the top ten take approximately 6.3%. Sequenced input: PBMCs. The receptors derive from a man aged 40-55 years in good health and CMV-seropositive.

The chain joins TRBV29-1 to TRBJ2-1, with 7 positions matching TRBD1. This CDR3 is built from 14 residues. Germline V gene sequence: CDR1 SQVTM, CDR2 ANQGSEA. Trimming at V came to 8 bases and at J to 6 bases, leaving 13 bases not matched to a gene. CDR3 region: CSSGQAWDSNEQFF. The CDR3 region has the DNA TGCAGCAGCGGACAGGCCTGGGACAGCAATGAGCAGTTCTTC.

V usage is TRBV7-8 and J usage is TRBJ1-2; TRBD1 aligns across 8 bases. The germline gives CDR1 SGHVS, CDR2 FQNEAQ. The CDR3 contains 15 residues. V shed 2 bases and J 1 base; nucleotides not matched to a gene: 3. Here the CDR3 DNA reads TGTGCCAGCAGCTTAATGGGACAGGTTAACTATGGCTACACCTTC. Its translation is CASSLMGQVNYGYTF.

V and J are TRBV28 and TRBJ1-5, with 8 bases matching TRBD1. The V gene end was trimmed by 8 bases and the J gene end by 7 bases; junction bases not matched to a gene: 7. The CDR3 sequence is 13 residues long. The germline V gene has CDR1 MDHEN and CDR2 SYDVKM. CDR3 sequence (DNA): TGTGCCAGCCGGCAGGGGGCGTACCAGCCCCAGCATTTT. It yields the protein CASRQGAYQPQHF.

The rearrangement links TRBV10-3 to TRBJ1-2; a possible D gene is TRBD1 (5 bases). The CDR3 loop spans 16 amino acids. Germline-derived CDR1 and CDR2 are ENHRY and SYGVKD. Trimming pared 2 bases from V and 5 bases from J, leaving 18 bases between. In DNA, the CDR3 is TGTGCCATCAGTGAGGACAAAACAGGCGATCGGTATGGCTACACCTTC. Translation: CAISEDKTGDRYGYTF.

The J gene is TRBJ2-5, the V gene TRBV11-3; D is uncertain. Germline assignment: CDR1 SGHNT and CDR2 YENEEA. The V end was cut by 5 bases, the J end by 7 bases, with 8 bases between. There are 11 residues in the CDR3. CDR3: CASSRGGTQYF. CDR3 bases: TGTGCCAGCAGCCGTGGCGGGACCCAGTACTTC. The complete variable domain, with remaining parts taken from reference TRBV11-3 and TRBJ2-5, reads EAGVVQSPRYKIIEKKQPVAFWCNPISGHNTLYWYLQNLGQGPELLIRYENEEAVDDSQLPKDRFSAERLKGVDSTLKIQPAELGDSAVYLCASSRGGTQYFGPGTRLLVL.

V is TRBV28 and J is TRBJ1-6; 7 bases line up with TRBD1. Germline lookup yields CDR1 MDHEN and CDR2 SYDVKM. V trimming: 6 bases; J trimming: 7 bases; junction bases outside the gene matches: 9. The CDR3 loop spans 15 amino acids. This CDR3 is CASSSMTGTNSPLHF. The CDR3 DNA follows: TGTGCCAGCAGCTCAATGACAGGGACCAATTCACCCCTCCACTTT.

This chain uses TRBV5-1 with TRBJ2-6; D possibly corresponds to TRBD2 (5 bases). CDR3 length equals 15 residues. Trimming pared 3 bases from V and 1 base from J, leaving 8 bases between. Germline values: CDR1 SGHRS, CDR2 YFSETQ. CDR3 in amino acids: CASSYGGSGANVLTF. CDR3 DNA: TGCGCCAGCAGCTACGGAGGTTCTGGGGCCAACGTCCTGACTTTC.